One sample yielded the 6 T cell receptor beta chains listed below, sequenced in a study of OX40 agonist ivuxolimab in advanced cancers. Method: immunoSEQ multiplex PCR; TCRdb's copy keeps in-frame clones and lacks some. The sample gives roughly 97,000 clones, 70% to 90% of which show up once; roughly 0.84% is in the top ten. This specimen was CD4+ or CD8+ T cells sorted from blood, taken in a trial of the OX40 agonist ivuxolimab. The receptors originated from an adult with an advanced solid tumor such as melanoma, head and neck, liver or kidney cancer.

The CDR3 loop reads CASSTTWGSNQPQHF. DNA for the CDR3: TGTGCCAGTAGTACAACCTGGGGGAGCAATCAGCCCCAGCATTTT. The V and J genes are TRBV19 and TRBJ1-5; D might be TRBD1 (5 bases). This CDR3 region has 15 residues. V was clipped by 4 bases and J by 1 base, with 11 bases between them. Germline V gives CDR1 LNHDA, CDR2 SQIVND (reference sequence).

The chain has TRBV5-1 and TRBJ2-3, with D perhaps matching TRBD1 (6 bases). The CDR3 runs to 15 residues. Germline V gene sequence: CDR1 SGHRS, CDR2 YFSETQ. Trimming pared 0 bases from V and 3 bases from J, leaving 11 bases between. The CDR3 protein is CASSLAGRGTDTQYF. The CDR3 bases are TGCGCCAGCAGCTTGGCGGGCAGGGGAACAGATACGCAGTATTTT.

The sample holds one count of this clone. This chain links TRBV5-4 with TRBJ2-3; 8 nucleotides agree with TRBD1. The CDR3 loop spans 16 amino acids. J lost 3 bases, V lost 4 bases, and 10 bases had no gene match. Germline loops: CDR1 SGHNT, CDR2 YYREEE (reference sequence). In nucleotides, the CDR3 is TGTGCCAGCAGCGCCTCCGGGACAGGTCGTACAGATACGCAGTATTTT. Amino acids: CASSASGTGRTDTQYF.

This chain links TRBV10-3 with TRBJ2-3; 8 nucleotides align to TRBD1. CDR1 and CDR2 (germline): ENHRY, SYGVKD. V lost 6 bases and J lost 4; bases outside the gene matches: 6. This CDR3 is built from 14 residues. The CDR3 DNA is TGTGCCATCAGAGACAGGGGAGACGCAGATACGCAGTATTTT. It encodes CAIRDRGDADTQYF.

This rearrangement joins TRBV19 to TRBJ1-5; no reliable D call. The V gene's germline CDR1 is LNHDA and CDR2 SQIVND (reference sequence). The V end lost 5 bases, the J end lost 0 bases, and 5 bases lay between the germline ends. This CDR3 contains 13 residues. The CDR3 DNA follows: TGTGCCAGTAGTTACACTAGCAATCAGCCCCAGCATTTT. Protein: CASSYTSNQPQHF.

The V gene is TRBV28, the J gene TRBJ2-1, with unresolved D. CDR1 and CDR2 (germline): MDHEN, SYDVKM. The CDR3 spans 12 residues. Trimming took 6 bases from V and 7 from J, leaving 10 bases between them. The CDR3 sequence: CASSYYTNEQFF. DNA for the CDR3: TGTGCCAGCAGCTACTATACAAATGAGCAGTTCTTC.